This TCR beta chain was recovered during a study of shared clonotypes between healthy human individuals. Findings and caveats of the study: Sharing across a few donors was seen in around 5% of naive CD4 clonotypes. A generally larger estimated richness was seen in naive subsets than in memory subsets. Specimens sampled were limited to blood, with tissue repertoires likely differing. Sequencing depth was a factor that was expected to affect clonotype sharing among donors.

The protocol was immunoSEQ multiplex PCR, while the TCRdb copy is restricted to in-frame clones and leaves out a portion. The data contain roughly 2 million clones, over 85% of them singletons. V was clipped by 1 base and J by 0 bases, with 9 bases between them. Germline lookup yields CDR1 LGHNA and CDR2 YNFKEQ. This CDR3 is 15 amino acids long. Regarding this clone: Its antigen is currently unknown.

What was sequenced was naive CD4+ T cells sorted from blood. Specified subset: CD45RA+ positively selected. The sequence came from a young man in good health. The chain couples TRBV4-2 to TRBJ2-5; unclear D gene. The CDR3 DNA is TGTGCCAGCAGCCAAGGGGATGAGTACCAAGAGACCCAGTACTTC. It yields the protein CASSQGDEYQETQYF.